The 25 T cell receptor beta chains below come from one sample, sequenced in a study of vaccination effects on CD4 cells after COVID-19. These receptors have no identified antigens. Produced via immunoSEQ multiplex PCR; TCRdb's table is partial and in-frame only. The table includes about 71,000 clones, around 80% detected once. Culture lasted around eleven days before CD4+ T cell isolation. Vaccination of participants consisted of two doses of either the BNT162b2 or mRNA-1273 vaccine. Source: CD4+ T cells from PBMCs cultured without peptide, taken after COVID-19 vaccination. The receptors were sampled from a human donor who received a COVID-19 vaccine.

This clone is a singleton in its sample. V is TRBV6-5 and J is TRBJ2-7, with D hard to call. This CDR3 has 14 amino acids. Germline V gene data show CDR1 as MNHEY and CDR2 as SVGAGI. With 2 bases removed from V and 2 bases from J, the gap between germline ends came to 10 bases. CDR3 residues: CASSYTSNAYEQYV. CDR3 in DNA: TGTGCCAGCAGTTACACCTCTAATGCCTACGAGCAGTACGTC.

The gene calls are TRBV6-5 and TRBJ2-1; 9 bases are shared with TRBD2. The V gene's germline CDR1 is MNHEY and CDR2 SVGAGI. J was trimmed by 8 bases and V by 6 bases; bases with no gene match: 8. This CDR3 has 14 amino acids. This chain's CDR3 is CASSPAGGFYEQFF. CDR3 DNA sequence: TGTGCCAGCAGCCCAGCGGGGGGCTTCTATGAGCAGTTCTTC.

CDR3 sequence: CASSMSSGYQETQYF. The CDR3 DNA follows: TGTGCCAGTAGTATGTCTAGCGGATACCAAGAGACCCAGTACTTC. The rearrangement links TRBV19 to TRBJ2-5; 7 nucleotides agree with TRBD2. In germline, CDR1 is LNHDA, CDR2 SQIVND (reference sequence). This CDR3 comprises 15 residues. J lost 0 bases, V lost 3 bases, and 4 bases had no gene match.

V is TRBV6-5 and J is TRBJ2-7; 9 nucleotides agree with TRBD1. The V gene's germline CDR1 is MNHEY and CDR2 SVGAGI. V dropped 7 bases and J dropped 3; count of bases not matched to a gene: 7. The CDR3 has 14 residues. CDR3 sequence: CASTLGTGLYEQYV. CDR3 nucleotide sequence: TGTGCCAGCACGCTCGGGACAGGGCTCTACGAGCAGTACGTC.

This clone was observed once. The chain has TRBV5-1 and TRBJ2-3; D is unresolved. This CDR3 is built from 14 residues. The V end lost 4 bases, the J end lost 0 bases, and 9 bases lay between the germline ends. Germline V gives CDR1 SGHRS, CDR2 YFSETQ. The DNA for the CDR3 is TGCGCCAGCAGCCAGTCTCGGAGCACAGATACGCAGTATTTT. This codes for CASSQSRSTDTQYF.

Here the CDR3 reads CASSRIPGGYTF. CDR3 DNA: TGCGCCAGCAGCAGAATTCCGGGAGGCTACACCTTC. The rearrangement links TRBV5-1 to TRBJ1-2, with D unresolved. The germline V and J ends were trimmed by 4 bases and 8 bases, with 12 bases remaining between them. Germline V gene data show CDR1 as SGHRS and CDR2 as YFSETQ. The CDR3 consists of 12 residues.

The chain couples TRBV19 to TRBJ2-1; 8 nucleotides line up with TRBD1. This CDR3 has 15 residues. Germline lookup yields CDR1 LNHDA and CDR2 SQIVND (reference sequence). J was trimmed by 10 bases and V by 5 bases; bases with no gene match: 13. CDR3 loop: CASSAPGQASFEQFF. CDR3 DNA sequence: TGTGCCAGTAGTGCCCCGGGACAGGCTTCATTCGAGCAGTTCTTC.

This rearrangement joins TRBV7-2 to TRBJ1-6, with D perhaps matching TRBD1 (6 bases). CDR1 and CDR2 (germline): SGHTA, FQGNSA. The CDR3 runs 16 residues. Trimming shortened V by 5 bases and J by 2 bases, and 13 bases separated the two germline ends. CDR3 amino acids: CASSGQQTTYNSPLHF. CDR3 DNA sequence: TGTGCCAGCAGCGGACAGCAAACAACCTATAATTCACCCCTCCACTTT. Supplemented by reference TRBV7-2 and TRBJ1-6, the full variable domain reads GAGVSQSPSNKVTEKGKDVELRCDPISGHTALYWYRQSLGQGLEFLIYFQGNSAPDKSGLPSDRFSAERTGGSVSTLTIQRTQQEDSAVYLCASSGQQTTYNSPLHFGNGTRLTVT.

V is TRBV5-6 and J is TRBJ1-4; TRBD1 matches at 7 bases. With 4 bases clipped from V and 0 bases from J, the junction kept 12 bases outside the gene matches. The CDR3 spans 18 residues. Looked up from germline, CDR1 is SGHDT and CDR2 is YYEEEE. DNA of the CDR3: TGTGCCAGCAGCCCAACCCCGGGACAGAAAACAACTAATGAAAAACTGTTTTTT. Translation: CASSPTPGQKTTNEKLFF.

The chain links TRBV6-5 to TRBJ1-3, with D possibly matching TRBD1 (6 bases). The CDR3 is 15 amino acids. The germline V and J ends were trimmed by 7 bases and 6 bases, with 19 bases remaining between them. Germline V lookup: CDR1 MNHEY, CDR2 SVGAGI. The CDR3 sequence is CASTFSAGDVNTIYF. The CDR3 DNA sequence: TGTGCCAGCACCTTTTCAGCAGGGGATGTAAACACCATATATTTT.

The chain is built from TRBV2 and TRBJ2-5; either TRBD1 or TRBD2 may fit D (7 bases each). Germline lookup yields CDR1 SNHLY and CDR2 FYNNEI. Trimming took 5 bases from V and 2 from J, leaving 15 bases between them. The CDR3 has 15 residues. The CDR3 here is CASSIQGRGQETQYF. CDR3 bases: TGTGCCAGCAGTATACAGGGGAGGGGGCAAGAGACCCAGTACTTC. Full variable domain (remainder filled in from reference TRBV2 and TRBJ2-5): EPEVTQTPSHQVTQMGQEVILRCVPISNHLYFYWYRQILGQKVEFLVSFYNNEISEKSEIFDDQFSVERPDGSNFTLKIRSTKLEDSAMYFCASSIQGRGQETQYFGPGTRLLVL.

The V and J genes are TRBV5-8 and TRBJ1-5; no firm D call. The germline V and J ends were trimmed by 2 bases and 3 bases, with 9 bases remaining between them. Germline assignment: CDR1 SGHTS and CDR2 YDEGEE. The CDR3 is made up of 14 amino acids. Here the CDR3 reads CASSFRGVNQPQHF. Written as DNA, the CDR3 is TGTGCCAGCAGCTTTCGAGGAGTCAATCAGCCCCAGCATTTT.

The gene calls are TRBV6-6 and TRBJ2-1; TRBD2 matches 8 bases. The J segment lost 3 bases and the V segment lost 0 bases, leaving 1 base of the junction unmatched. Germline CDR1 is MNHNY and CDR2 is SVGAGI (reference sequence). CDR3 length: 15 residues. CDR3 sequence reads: CASSYSAGGYNEQFF. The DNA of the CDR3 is TGTGCCAGCAGTTACTCGGCGGGGGGCTACAATGAGCAGTTCTTC.

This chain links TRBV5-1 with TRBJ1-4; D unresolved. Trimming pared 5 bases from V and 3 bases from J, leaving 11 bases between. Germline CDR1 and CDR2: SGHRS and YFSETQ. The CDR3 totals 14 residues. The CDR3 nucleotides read TGCGCCAGCAGGGGAGATGTTTCTAATGAAAAACTGTTTTTT. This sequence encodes CASRGDVSNEKLFF. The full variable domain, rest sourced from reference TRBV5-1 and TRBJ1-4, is KAGVTQTPRYLIKTRGQQVTLSCSPISGHRSVSWYQQTPGQGLQFLFEYFSETQRNKGNFPGRFSGRQFSNSRSEMNVSTLELGDSALYLCASRGDVSNEKLFFGSGTQLSVL.

The CDR3 sequence is CASRDRATDTQYF. The CDR3 DNA is TGTGCCAGCAGGGACAGGGCCACAGATACGCAGTATTTT. This chain connects TRBV25-1 to TRBJ2-3; 8 positions agree with TRBD1. V shed 6 bases and J 2 bases; nucleotides not matched to a gene: 1. The CDR3 loop spans 13 amino acids. The V gene's germline CDR1 is MGHDK and CDR2 SYGVNS.

The CDR3 DNA follows: TGTGCCAGCAGCTTCGGGCCGATAACGAACACCGGGGAGCTGTTTTTT. Encoded protein: CASSFGPITNTGELFF. The chain links TRBV7-8 to TRBJ2-2; D is undetermined. V lost 3 bases and J 0 bases, leaving 11 bases between the germline ends. CDR1 and CDR2 from the germline V gene are SGHVS and FQNEAQ. The CDR3 is 16 residues long.

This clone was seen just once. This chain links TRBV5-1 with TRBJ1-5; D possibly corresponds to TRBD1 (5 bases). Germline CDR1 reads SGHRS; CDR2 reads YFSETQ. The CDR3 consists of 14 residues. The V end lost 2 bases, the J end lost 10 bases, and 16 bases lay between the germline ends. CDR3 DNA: TGCGCCAGCAGCTTATCGGGGGGTAACGAACCCCAGCATTTT. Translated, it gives CASSLSGGNEPQHF.

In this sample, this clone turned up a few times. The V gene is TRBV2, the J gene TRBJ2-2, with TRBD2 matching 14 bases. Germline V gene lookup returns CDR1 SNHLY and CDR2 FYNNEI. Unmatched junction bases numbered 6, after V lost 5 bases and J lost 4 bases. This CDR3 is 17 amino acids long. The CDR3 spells CASSLTSGGAGTGELFF. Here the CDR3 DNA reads TGTGCCAGCAGTCTGACTAGCGGGGGGGCAGGCACCGGGGAGCTGTTTTTT.

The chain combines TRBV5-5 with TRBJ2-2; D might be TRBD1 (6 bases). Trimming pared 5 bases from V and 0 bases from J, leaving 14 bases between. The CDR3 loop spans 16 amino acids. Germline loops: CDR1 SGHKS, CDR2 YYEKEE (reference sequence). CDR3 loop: CASRKLTGTNTGELFF. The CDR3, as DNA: TGTGCCAGCAGAAAACTCACAGGGACGAACACCGGGGAGCTGTTTTTT.

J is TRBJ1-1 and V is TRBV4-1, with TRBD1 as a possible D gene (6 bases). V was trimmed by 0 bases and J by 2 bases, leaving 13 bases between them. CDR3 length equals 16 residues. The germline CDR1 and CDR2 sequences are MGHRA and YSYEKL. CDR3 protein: CASSQDPGRGNTEAFF. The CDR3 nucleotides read TGCGCCAGCAGCCAAGATCCTGGCAGGGGAAACACTGAAGCTTTCTTT.

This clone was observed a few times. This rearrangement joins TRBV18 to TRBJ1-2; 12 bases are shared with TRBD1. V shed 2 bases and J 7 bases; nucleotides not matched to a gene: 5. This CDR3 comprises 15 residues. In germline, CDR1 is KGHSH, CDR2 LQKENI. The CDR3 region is CASSPGTGGFGGYTF. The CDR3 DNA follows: TGTGCCAGCTCACCAGGGACAGGGGGCTTCGGTGGCTACACCTTC. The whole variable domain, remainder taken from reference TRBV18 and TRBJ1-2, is NAGVMQNPRHLVRRRGQEARLRCSPMKGHSHVYWYRQLPEEGLKFMVYLQKENIIDESGMPKERFSAEFPKEGPSILRIQQVVRGDSAAYFCASSPGTGGFGGYTFGSGTRLTVV.

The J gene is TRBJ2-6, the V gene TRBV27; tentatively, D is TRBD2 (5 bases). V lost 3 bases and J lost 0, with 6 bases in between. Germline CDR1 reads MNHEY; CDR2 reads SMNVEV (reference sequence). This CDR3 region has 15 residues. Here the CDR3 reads CASSFLASGANVLTF. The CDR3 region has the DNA TGTGCCAGCAGTTTCCTAGCCTCTGGGGCCAACGTCCTGACTTTC.

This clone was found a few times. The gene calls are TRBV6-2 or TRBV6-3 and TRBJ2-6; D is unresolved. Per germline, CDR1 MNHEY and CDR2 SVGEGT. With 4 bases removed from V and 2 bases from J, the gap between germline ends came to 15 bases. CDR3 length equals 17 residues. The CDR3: CASSLLAVTPGANVLTF. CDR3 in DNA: TGTGCCAGCAGTTTATTAGCTGTAACCCCTGGGGCCAACGTCCTGACTTTC.

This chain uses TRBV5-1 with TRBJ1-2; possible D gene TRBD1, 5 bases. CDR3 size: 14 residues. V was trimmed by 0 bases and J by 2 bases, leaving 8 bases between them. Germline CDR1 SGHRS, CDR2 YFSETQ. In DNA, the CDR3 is TGCGCCAGCAGCTTGGAACCAGGGAACTATGGCTACACCTTC. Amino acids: CASSLEPGNYGYTF.

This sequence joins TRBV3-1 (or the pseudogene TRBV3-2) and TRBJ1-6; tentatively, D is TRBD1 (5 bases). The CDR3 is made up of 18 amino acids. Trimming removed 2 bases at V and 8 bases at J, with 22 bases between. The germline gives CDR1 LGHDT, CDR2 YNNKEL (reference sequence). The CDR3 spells CASSQREGSVRVYSPLHF. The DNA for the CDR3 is TGTGCCAGCAGCCAAAGAGAAGGTAGCGTCAGGGTCTATTCACCCCTCCACTTT.